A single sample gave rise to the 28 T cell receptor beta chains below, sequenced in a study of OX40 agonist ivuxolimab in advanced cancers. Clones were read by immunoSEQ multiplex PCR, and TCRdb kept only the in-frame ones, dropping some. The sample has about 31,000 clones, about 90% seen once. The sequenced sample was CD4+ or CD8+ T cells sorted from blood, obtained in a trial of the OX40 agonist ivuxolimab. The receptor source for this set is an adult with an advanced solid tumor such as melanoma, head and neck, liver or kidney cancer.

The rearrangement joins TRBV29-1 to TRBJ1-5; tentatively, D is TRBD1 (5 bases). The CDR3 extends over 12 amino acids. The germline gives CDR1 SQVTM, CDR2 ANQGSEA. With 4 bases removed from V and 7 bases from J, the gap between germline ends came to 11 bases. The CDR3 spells CSVGVGEQPQHF. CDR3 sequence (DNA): TGCAGCGTTGGGGTAGGGGAACAGCCCCAGCATTTT.

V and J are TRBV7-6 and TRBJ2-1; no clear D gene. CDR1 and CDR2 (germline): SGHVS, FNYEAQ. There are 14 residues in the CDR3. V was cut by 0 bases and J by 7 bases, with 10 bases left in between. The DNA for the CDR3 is TGTGCCAGCAGCTTAGCACAGTTAATGAATGAGCAGTTCTTC. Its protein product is CASSLAQLMNEQFF.

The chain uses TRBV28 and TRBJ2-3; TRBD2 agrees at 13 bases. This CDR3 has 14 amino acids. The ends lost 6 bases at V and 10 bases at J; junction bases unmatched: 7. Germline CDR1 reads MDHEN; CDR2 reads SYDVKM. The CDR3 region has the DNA TGTGCCAGCAGCAAAGGACTAGCGGGAGAGTCGCAGTATTTT. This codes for CASSKGLAGESQYF.

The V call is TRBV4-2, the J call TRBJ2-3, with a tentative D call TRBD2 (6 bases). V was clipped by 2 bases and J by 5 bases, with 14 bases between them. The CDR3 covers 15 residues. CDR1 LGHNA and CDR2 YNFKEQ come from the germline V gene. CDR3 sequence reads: CASSQSELGGDTQYF. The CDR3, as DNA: TGTGCCAGCAGCCAAAGCGAGCTCGGGGGAGATACGCAGTATTTT.

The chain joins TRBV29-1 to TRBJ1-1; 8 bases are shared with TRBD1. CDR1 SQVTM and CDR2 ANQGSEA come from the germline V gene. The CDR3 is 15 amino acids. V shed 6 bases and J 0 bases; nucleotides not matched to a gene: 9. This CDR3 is CSVLGQGGMNTEAFF. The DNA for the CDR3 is TGCAGCGTCCTCGGACAGGGCGGAATGAACACTGAAGCTTTCTTT. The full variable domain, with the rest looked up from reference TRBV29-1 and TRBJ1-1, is SAVISQKPSRDICQRGTSLTIQCQVDSQVTMMFWYRQQPGQSLTLIATANQGSEATYESGFVIDKFPISRPNLTFSTLTVSNMSPEDSSIYLCSVLGQGGMNTEAFFGQGTRLTVV.

This CDR3 reads CATRATGGTNEKLFF. CDR3 nucleotide sequence: TGTGCCACCAGAGCTACGGGAGGAACTAATGAAAAACTGTTTTTT. The rearrangement links TRBV15 to TRBJ1-4, with D unresolved. V was clipped by 6 bases and J by 1 base, with 12 bases between them. The germline V gene has CDR1 LNHNV and CDR2 YYDKDF (reference sequence). The length of the CDR3 is 15 residues.

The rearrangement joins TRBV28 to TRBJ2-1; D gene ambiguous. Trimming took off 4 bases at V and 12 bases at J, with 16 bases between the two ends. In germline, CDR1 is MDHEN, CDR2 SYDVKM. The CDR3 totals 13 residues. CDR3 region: CASSSPELPMQFF. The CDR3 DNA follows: TGTGCCAGCAGTTCCCCCGAGCTCCCCATGCAGTTCTTC.

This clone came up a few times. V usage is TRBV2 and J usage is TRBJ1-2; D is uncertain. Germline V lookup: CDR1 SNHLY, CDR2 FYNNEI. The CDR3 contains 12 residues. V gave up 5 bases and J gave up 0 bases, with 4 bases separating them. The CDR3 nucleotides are TGTGCCAGCAGTCCGGCTAACTATGGCTACACCTTC. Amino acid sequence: CASSPANYGYTF.

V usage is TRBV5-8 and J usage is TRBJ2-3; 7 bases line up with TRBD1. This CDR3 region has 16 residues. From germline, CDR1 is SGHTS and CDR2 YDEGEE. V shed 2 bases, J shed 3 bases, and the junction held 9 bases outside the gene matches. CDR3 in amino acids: CASSFPTGEVTDTQYF. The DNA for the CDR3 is TGTGCCAGCAGCTTCCCTACAGGGGAAGTTACAGATACGCAGTATTTT.

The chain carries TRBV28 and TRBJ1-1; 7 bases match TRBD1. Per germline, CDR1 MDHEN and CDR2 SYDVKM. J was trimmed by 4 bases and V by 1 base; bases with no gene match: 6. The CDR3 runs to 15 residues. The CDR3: CASSLSTGVATEAFF. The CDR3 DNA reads TGTGCCAGCAGTTTATCCACAGGGGTGGCCACTGAAGCTTTCTTT.

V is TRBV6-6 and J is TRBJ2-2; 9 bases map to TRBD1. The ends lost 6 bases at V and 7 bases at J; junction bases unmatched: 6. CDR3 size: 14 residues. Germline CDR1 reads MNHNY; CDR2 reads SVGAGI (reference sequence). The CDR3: CASRPTGGIGELFF. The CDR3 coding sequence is TGTGCCAGCAGACCCACAGGGGGCATCGGGGAGCTGTTTTTT.

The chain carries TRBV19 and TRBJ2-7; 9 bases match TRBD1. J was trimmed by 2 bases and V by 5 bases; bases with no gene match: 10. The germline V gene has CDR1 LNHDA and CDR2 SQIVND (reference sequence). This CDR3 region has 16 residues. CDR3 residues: CASSPTDRGRTYEQYF. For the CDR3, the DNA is TGTGCCAGTAGTCCTACGGACAGGGGAAGAACCTACGAGCAGTACTTC. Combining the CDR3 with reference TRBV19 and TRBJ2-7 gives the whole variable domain DGGITQSPKYLFRKEGQNVTLSCEQNLNHDAMYWYRQDPGQGLRLIYYSQIVNDFQKGDIAEGYSVSREKKESFPLTVTSAQKNPTAFYLCASSPTDRGRTYEQYFGPGTRLTVT.

DNA of the CDR3: TGTGCCAGCAGCACAGGGATTTATACGCAGTATTTT. As protein: CASSTGIYTQYF. The J gene is TRBJ2-3, the V gene TRBV5-6; D is possibly TRBD1 (6 bases). The CDR3 has 12 residues. Looked up from germline, CDR1 is SGHDT and CDR2 is YYEEEE. The V end was cut by 4 bases, the J end by 7 bases, with 10 bases between.

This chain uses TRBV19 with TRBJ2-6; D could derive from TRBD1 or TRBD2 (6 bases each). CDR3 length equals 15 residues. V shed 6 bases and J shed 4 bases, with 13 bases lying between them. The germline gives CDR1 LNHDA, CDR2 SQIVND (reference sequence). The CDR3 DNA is TGTGCCAGTAGCCGGAGGGGGGAGGGGGCCAACGTCCTGACTTTC. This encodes CASSRRGEGANVLTF.

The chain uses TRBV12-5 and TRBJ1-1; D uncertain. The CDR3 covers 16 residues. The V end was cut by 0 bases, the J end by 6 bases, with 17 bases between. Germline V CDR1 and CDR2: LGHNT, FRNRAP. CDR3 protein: CASGLVRSSGRAEAFF. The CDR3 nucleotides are TGTGCTAGTGGTTTGGTACGGTCCTCGGGTCGGGCTGAAGCTTTCTTT.

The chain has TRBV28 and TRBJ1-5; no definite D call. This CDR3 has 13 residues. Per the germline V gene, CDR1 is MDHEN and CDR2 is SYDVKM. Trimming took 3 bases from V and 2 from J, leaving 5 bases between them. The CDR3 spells CASSFLGNQPQHF. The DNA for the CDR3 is TGTGCCAGCAGTTTTCTCGGCAATCAGCCCCAGCATTTT.

The CDR3 bases are TGTGCCAGCAGTAGGGCTGGGGAGCTGTTTTTT. This encodes CASSRAGELFF. V and J are TRBV2 and TRBJ2-2; no firm D call. CDR3 length equals 11 residues. The V gene's germline CDR1 is SNHLY and CDR2 FYNNEI. The V end was cut by 5 bases, the J end by 8 bases, with 6 bases between.

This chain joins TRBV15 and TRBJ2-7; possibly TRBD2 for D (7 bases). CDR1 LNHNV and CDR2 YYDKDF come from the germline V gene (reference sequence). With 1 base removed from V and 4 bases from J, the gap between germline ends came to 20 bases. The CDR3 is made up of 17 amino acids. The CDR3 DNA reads TGTGCCACCAGCAGAGTAGTAGGAGGGGGGGTCCATTACGAGCAGTACTTC. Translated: CATSRVVGGGVHYEQYF.

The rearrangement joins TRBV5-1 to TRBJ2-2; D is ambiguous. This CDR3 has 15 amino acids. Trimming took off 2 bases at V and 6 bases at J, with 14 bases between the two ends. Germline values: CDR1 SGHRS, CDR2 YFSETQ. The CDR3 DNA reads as TGCGCCAGCAGCTTCGGCCAGAGCTCGGCCGGGGAGCTGTTTTTT. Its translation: CASSFGQSSAGELFF. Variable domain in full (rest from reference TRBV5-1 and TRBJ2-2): KAGVTQTPRYLIKTRGQQVTLSCSPISGHRSVSWYQQTPGQGLQFLFEYFSETQRNKGNFPGRFSGRQFSNSRSEMNVSTLELGDSALYLCASSFGQSSAGELFFGEGSRLTVL.

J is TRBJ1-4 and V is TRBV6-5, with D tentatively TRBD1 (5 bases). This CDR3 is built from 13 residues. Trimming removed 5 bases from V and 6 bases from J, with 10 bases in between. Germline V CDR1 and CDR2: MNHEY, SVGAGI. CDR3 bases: TGTGCCAGCAGTCGGGTCAGGGATGAAAAACTGTTTTTT. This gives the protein CASSRVRDEKLFF.

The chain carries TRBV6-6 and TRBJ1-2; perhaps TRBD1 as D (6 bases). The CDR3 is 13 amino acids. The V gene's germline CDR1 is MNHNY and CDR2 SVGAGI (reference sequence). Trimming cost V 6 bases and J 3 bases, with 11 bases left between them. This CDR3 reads CASSPGADYGYTF. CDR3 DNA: TGTGCCAGCAGCCCGGGGGCCGACTATGGCTACACCTTC.

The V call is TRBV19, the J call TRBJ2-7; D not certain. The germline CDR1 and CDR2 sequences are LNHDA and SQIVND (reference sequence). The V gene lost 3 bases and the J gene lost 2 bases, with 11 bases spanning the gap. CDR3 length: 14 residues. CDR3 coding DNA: TGTGCCAGTAGTATCTCTTCGGCCACCTACGAGCAGTACTTC. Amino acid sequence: CASSISSATYEQYF.

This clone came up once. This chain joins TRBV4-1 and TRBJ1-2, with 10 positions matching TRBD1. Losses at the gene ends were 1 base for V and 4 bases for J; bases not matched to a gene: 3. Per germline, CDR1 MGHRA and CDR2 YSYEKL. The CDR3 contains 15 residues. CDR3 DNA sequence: TGCGCCAGCAGCCAAGGACAGGGGGCAGTCTATGGCTACACCTTC. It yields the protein CASSQGQGAVYGYTF.

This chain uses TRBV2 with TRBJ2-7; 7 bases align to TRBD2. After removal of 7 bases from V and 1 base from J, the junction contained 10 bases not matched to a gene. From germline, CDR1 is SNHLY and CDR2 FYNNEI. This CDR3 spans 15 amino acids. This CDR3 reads CASKAGRVTSYEQYF. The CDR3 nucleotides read TGTGCCAGCAAGGCGGGGAGGGTAACATCCTACGAGCAGTACTTC.

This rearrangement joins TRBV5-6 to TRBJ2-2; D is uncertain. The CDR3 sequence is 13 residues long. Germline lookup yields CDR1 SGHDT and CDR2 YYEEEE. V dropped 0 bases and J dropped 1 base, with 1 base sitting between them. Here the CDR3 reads CASSLVNTGELFF. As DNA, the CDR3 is TGTGCCAGCAGCTTGGTGAACACCGGGGAGCTGTTTTTT.

This CDR3 reads CASSVGQNTGELFF. As DNA, the CDR3 is TGTGCCAGCAGTGTTGGACAAAACACCGGGGAGCTGTTTTTT. The J gene is TRBJ2-2, the V gene TRBV2; TRBD1 might be the D (5 bases). Germline V gives CDR1 SNHLY, CDR2 FYNNEI. Trimming took 4 bases from V and 2 from J, leaving 8 bases between them. The CDR3 is made up of 14 amino acids.

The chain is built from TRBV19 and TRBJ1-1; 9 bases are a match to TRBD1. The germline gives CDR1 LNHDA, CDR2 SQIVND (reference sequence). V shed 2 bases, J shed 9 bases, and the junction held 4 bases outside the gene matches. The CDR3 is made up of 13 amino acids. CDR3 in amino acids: CASSILGQGKAFF. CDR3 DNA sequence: TGTGCCAGTAGTATATTGGGACAGGGAAAAGCTTTCTTT. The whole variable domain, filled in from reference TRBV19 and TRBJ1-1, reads DGGITQSPKYLFRKEGQNVTLSCEQNLNHDAMYWYRQDPGQGLRLIYYSQIVNDFQKGDIAEGYSVSREKKESFPLTVTSAQKNPTAFYLCASSILGQGKAFFGQGTRLTVV.

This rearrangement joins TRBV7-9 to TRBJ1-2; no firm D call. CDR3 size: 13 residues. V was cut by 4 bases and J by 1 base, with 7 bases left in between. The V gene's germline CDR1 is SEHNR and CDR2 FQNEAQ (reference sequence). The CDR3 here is CASSSDVNYGYTF. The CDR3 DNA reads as TGTGCCAGCAGCTCGGACGTTAACTATGGCTACACCTTC. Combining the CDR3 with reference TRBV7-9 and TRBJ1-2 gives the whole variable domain DTGVSQNPRHKITKRGQNVTFRCDPISEHNRLYWYRQTLGQGPEFLTYFQNEAQLEKSRLLSDRFSAERPKGSFSTLEIQRTEQGDSAMYLCASSSDVNYGYTFGSGTRLTVV.